These 3 T cell receptor beta chains share one sample of origin, sequenced in a study of T cells in Graves' hyperthyroidism and ophthalmopathy. The investigators amplified TCR beta CDR3 regions from RNA transcripts. In the first-round RT-PCR of the TCR CDR3, the HTBI primer set was used. MiXCR was run by TCRdb on the multiplex PCR reads, yielding one entry per CDR3 protein. The sample lists under 350,000 distinct CDR3 sequences; roughly 15% were seen once. Sequencing used blood. All receptors come from a woman between 40 and 50 years old with Graves' ophthalmopathy.

This clonotype was detected a few times. The rearrangement links TRBV6-1 to TRBJ1-1, with D possibly matching TRBD1 (5 bases). The germline V and J ends were trimmed by 8 bases and 1 base, with 17 bases remaining between them. The germline V gene encodes CDR1 MNHNS and CDR2 SASEGT. The CDR3 runs to 15 residues. CDR3 sequence reads: CASAATGRQNTEAFF. CDR3 nucleotides: TGTGCCAGCGCCGCCACGGGACGGCAGAACACTGAAGCTTTCTTT.

This clonotype was counted at least ten times. The rearrangement links TRBV24-1 to TRBJ1-5; perhaps TRBD1 as D (5 bases). This CDR3 has 16 residues. CDR1 is KGHDR and CDR2 is SFDVKD in the germline V gene. Trimming cost V 2 bases and J 4 bases, with 14 bases left between them. In DNA form, the CDR3 reads TGTGCCACCAGTGATTGGGGCAGAAGAATGAATCAGCCCCAGCATTTT. This sequence encodes CATSDWGRRMNQPQHF.

This clonotype was observed many times. The CDR3 spells CASSPRQGPLGEQYF. DNA of the CDR3: TGTGCCAGCAGCCCCCGACAGGGCCCCTTGGGGGAGCAGTACTTC. V is TRBV7-9 and J is TRBJ2-7, with 7 positions matching TRBD1. V gave up 5 bases and J gave up 7 bases; unmatched junction bases: 14. The germline V gene encodes CDR1 SEHNR and CDR2 FQNEAQ (reference sequence). The CDR3 runs 15 residues.